The 10 T cell receptor beta chains listed next were all sequenced from one sample in a study of identical twins (dated by TCRdb to 2016 to 2017). Receptors were amplified or captured by 5' RACE. TCRdb lists the instrument as Illumina HiSeq 2000. The public reads were reprocessed in TCRdb via fastp at Q25 and MiXCR, keeping in-frame beta chains. Each CDR3 protein appears once, grouped with its most common genes and DNA. The sample has 300,000 to 400,000 distinct CDR3 sequences on record, 9% to 10% of them singletons. Around 8.6% of the sample goes to the ten largest clones. The sequenced sample was naive T cells sorted from blood. The sample's cell subset or site label, decoded: cells isolated with a human naive T-cell isolation kit. These receptors were taken from a woman aged 45-65 years in good health.

V gene TRBV6-5 combines with J gene TRBJ1-5; D remains ambiguous. There are 13 residues in the CDR3. V gave up 5 bases and J gave up 5 bases, with 10 bases separating them. The germline V gene has CDR1 MNHEY and CDR2 SVGAGI. CDR3 sequence: CASSRDGYQPQHF. The CDR3, as DNA: TGTGCCAGCAGTCGAGACGGGTATCAGCCCCAGCATTTT.

This clonotype has at least ten counts. The chain carries TRBV5-1 and TRBJ2-1, with 7 bases that match TRBD2. The germline gives CDR1 SGHRS, CDR2 YFSETQ. The CDR3 loop spans 13 amino acids. The V and J ends lost 0 bases and 10 bases, in that order; junction bases with no gene match: 4. The CDR3: CASSLGGLPEQFF. CDR3 nucleotide sequence: TGCGCCAGCAGCTTGGGGGGACTACCAGAGCAGTTCTTC.

This clonotype was detected only a few times. The chain recombines TRBV4-1 with TRBJ2-1, with 7 bases matching TRBD1. Looked up from germline, CDR1 is MGHRA and CDR2 is YSYEKL. This CDR3 has 16 amino acids. With V trimmed by 4 bases and J by 3 bases, 9 bases remained unmatched. The CDR3 DNA reads TGCGCCAGCAGCCCGCGCCCCGGGACAGACTACAATGAGCAGTTCTTC. Translated: CASSPRPGTDYNEQFF.

This clonotype was seen a few times. The rearrangement joins TRBV12-3 or TRBV12-4 to TRBJ1-1; 7 bases fit TRBD1. CDR3 length: 13 residues. Germline trimming cut 6 bases from V and 5 bases from J; bases unmatched to any gene: 6. The CDR3 nucleotides read TGTGCCAGCAGAGTACAGGGGAGAACTGAAGCTTTCTTT. Translating it yields CASRVQGRTEAFF.

This clonotype was detected ten times or more. The V and J genes are TRBV5-1 and TRBJ2-3; perhaps TRBD2 as D (6 bases). V lost 5 bases, J lost 3 bases, and 16 bases lay in between. CDR3 length equals 15 residues. Germline V CDR1 and CDR2: SGHRS, YFSETQ. The CDR3 coding sequence is TGCGCCAGCAGTCGGGACTCTACAACGACAGATACGCAGTATTTT. This translates into CASSRDSTTTDTQYF. The whole variable domain, filled in from reference TRBV5-1 and TRBJ2-3, reads KAGVTQTPRYLIKTRGQQVTLSCSPISGHRSVSWYQQTPGQGLQFLFEYFSETQRNKGNFPGRFSGRQFSNSRSEMNVSTLELGDSALYLCASSRDSTTTDTQYFGPGTRLTVL.

This clonotype was seen more than once but under ten times. The rearrangement joins TRBV4-2 to TRBJ2-1, with D perhaps being TRBD1 or TRBD2 (5 bases each). This CDR3 has 16 residues. Trimming removed 3 bases at V and 4 bases at J, with 16 bases between. CDR1 and CDR2 (germline): LGHNA, YNFKEQ. CDR3 region: CASSQRDRSTYNEQFF. The CDR3 coding sequence is TGTGCCAGCAGCCAGAGGGACCGTTCAACTTACAATGAGCAGTTCTTC.

J is TRBJ2-7 and V is TRBV15; TRBD2 is a possible D gene (6 bases). CDR1 is LNHNV and CDR2 is YYDKDF in the germline V gene (reference sequence). This CDR3 spans 14 amino acids. The germline V and J ends were trimmed by 5 bases and 3 bases, with 14 bases remaining between them. Written as DNA, the CDR3 is TGTGCCACCAGCTTTGGGGGAGCGGGCTACGAGCAGTACTTC. Its protein product is CATSFGGAGYEQYF.

This clonotype has a handful of counts. This chain uses TRBV20-1 with TRBJ2-1; weak D call: TRBD2 (6 bases). Trimming stripped 5 bases from V and 7 bases from J, with 21 bases between. This CDR3 spans 15 amino acids. CDR1 DFQATT and CDR2 SNEGSKA come from the germline V gene (reference sequence). The CDR3 here is CSAWKQGLKGNEQFF. The CDR3 nucleotides read TGCAGTGCTTGGAAGCAGGGACTTAAGGGAAATGAGCAGTTCTTC.

CDR3 nucleotide sequence: TGTGCCAGTAGTCCCGGGGACCTAAACTCCTACGAGCAGTACTTC. Amino acids: CASSPGDLNSYEQYF. This chain joins TRBV19 and TRBJ2-7, with D perhaps TRBD1 or TRBD2 (5 bases each). V was clipped by 5 bases and J by 0 bases, with 14 bases between them. Germline assignment: CDR1 LNHDA and CDR2 SQIVND (reference sequence). The CDR3 consists of 15 residues.

The sample holds a few counts of this clonotype. The chain combines TRBV7-8 with TRBJ1-4, with D possibly being TRBD1 (6 bases). CDR1 SGHVS and CDR2 FQNEAQ come from the germline V gene. The CDR3 spans 13 residues. Trimming removed 4 bases from V and 8 bases from J, with 11 bases in between. In DNA, the CDR3 is TGTGCCAGCAGCTACCGGGACACGGAAAAACTGTTTTTT. This encodes CASSYRDTEKLFF.